This TCR beta chain was recovered during a study of radiation and T cells in renal cell carcinoma (dated by TCRdb to the early 2020s). Describing the broader study: The samples were drawn from a clinical trial, where primary renal cell carcinomas were treated with 15 Gy of stereotactic body radiation therapy and then removed by nephrectomy 4 weeks afterward. A total of 53 samples underwent TCR beta sequencing, made up of some 26 tumors and some 27 peripheral blood samples. In the approximately 53 samples combined, around 3.9 million unique CDR3 nucleotide sequences were found, encoding roughly 2.5 million unique CDR3 amino acid sequences.

The CDR3 has 12 amino acids, counting the end cysteine and phenylalanine. Only the CDR3 DNA is retained, 36 bases long and in frame from the first base. Relative to germline, V is missing 10 bases and J is missing 8 bases, with 7 bases of the junction outside any gene match. CDR1 ENHRY and CDR2 SYGVKD were looked up in the germline V gene. Following the manufacturer's recommendations, the immunoSEQ kit was used to generate TCR beta libraries from genomic DNA. To prepare libraries, a first multiplex PCR with proprietary primers was run, followed by a second PCR that added unique barcodes, and a bead cleanup was done after each round. Each sample batch included a kit-provided positive control reaction and a negative control reaction. The final libraries were assessed on an Agilent 4200 TapeStation D1000 ScreenTape, pooled by volume, and quantified by qPCR. An Illumina NextSeq500 fitted with a MidOutput 150-cycle cartridge performed the sequencing, running 156 Read1 cycles and 15 Index1 cycles with the kit's custom primers. The pooled library was loaded at approximately 0.98 pM with approximately 20% PhiX control spiked in. For the original study's pipeline: Vendor-processed data were analyzed in R, with a clonotype defined as all T cells sharing the same CDR3 nucleotide sequence. In the clone abundance analyses, frequencies were normalized to the 10,000 most abundant clones in each sample. Before analysis, public T cell clones were removed, and these numbered fewer than six per sample on average. An abundance difference of at least 32-fold between compartments was the criterion for calling clonotypes tumor-enriched or baseline blood-enriched. A beta-binomial differential abundance model was used to identify clonotypes that expanded or contracted between blood time points. Tumor-blood repertoire similarity was measured with the Baroni-Urbani and Buser coefficient, and groups were compared using two-tailed Wilcoxon tests in R. Entries here come from immuneACCESS through TCRdb and include only in-frame sequences with V and J called. Some clones fail to appear in such tables; in the studies checked, an unresolved V gene covers under half of the shortfall, and the cause of the remainder is unknown. D and trimming come from the DNA, and the V and J calls and clone size come from that table. The table for this sample lists 90,000 to 95,000 clones; 65% to 85% of them were counted only once. The ten largest make up roughly 6.8% of the sample.

What the study reported, not specific to this receptor: Because pretreatment tumor biopsies were not available, the baseline intratumoral presence of clonotypes could not be determined. In blood, the top tumor clonotypes increased between baseline and 2 weeks post-radiation and then shrank by 4 weeks, which suggests that tumor-resident clones expanded only transiently. Blood repertoire dynamics were not followed beyond 4 weeks after treatment. The single-armed trial design could not address effects of radiation dose or scheduling on the TCR repertoire.

The sample's time point, from its label and the paper: baseline pretreatment blood. The treatment or condition label for this specimen denotes: 15 Gy SBRT to primary tumor, nephrectomy 4 weeks later. Serial peripheral blood from radiation-treated patients was sampled at baseline, 2 weeks and 4 weeks after SBRT to track tumor-enriched clonotypes. Renal cell carcinoma with clear cell pathology was present in all patients. The QIAamp DNA Blood Mini Kit (Qiagen) was used to prepare genomic DNA for TCR sequencing. The analyses included just those samples that passed every quality control check. Worth noting for this clone: The target of this receptor is not known. There are no base qualities to consult, and no much larger clone falls within one base.

Recombination linked TRBV10-3 to TRBJ1-3; 8 of the junction bases match TRBD1. The source material was blood, sampled from a patient whose treatment included radiotherapy and nephrectomy. The receptor was isolated from a man aged 55 to 70 with renal cell carcinoma. CDR3 protein: CATGQGGYTIYF. In nucleotide form, the sequence is TGTGCCACCGGACAGGGTGGGTACACCATATATTTT.